The 3 T cell receptor beta chains below all came from one sample that was sequenced in a study of post-analysis software for immune sequencing data. Study-wide results and caveats: There were four or five TRBV segments more frequent in patients than controls, and TRBV5-6, TRBV5-1 and TRBV20-1 were among them.

The TCR beta cDNA libraries carried unique molecular identifiers. Via MiXCR, TCRdb re-called the PCR reads, giving one row per CDR3 protein. The sample shows approximately 730,000 distinct CDR3 sequences, less than 35% of them seen only once. Antigen specificity for these receptors is unknown. Material: blood. Receptors were obtained from a girl under 18 with multiple sclerosis.

This clonotype turned up a few times. The J gene is TRBJ2-5, the V gene TRBV20-1, with D uncertain. Germline V gene data show CDR1 as DFQATT and CDR2 as SNEGSKA (reference sequence). The CDR3 has 15 residues. The germline V and J ends were trimmed by 0 bases and 3 bases, with 14 bases remaining between them. The CDR3: CSARDDGQPKETQYF. CDR3 bases: TGCAGTGCTAGAGATGATGGCCAGCCAAAAGAGACCCAGTACTTC.

Concerning this clonotype itself: The junction departs from germline at one end; a sequencing error may be responsible. The chain is built from TRBV19 and TRBJ2-1, with 8 bases fitting TRBD1. CDR3 length equals 16 residues. Germline values: CDR1 LNHDA, CDR2 SQIVND (reference sequence). The CDR3 is CAGRARQGSSYNEQFF. CDR3 nucleotide sequence: TGTGCCGGTAGGGCGAGACAGGGGAGCTCCTACAATGAGCAGTTCTTC.

This clonotype showed up just a few times. J is TRBJ2-1 and V is TRBV20-1; 9 bases line up with TRBD2. Germline values: CDR1 DFQATT, CDR2 SNEGSKA (reference sequence). The CDR3 runs 15 residues. The junction had 10 bases not matched to a gene; V was cut back by 0 bases and J by 10 bases. In DNA form, the CDR3 reads TGCAGTGCTAGAGAGCGGGGGGGCGTCTTTTGGGAGCAGTTCTTC. Translating it yields CSARERGGVFWEQFF.